This T cell receptor (beta chain) comes out of a study of T-cell reconstitution after alpha-beta-depleted transplantation in children. Trimming took 2 bases from V and 1 from J, leaving 8 bases between them. This CDR3 region has 14 residues. The TCRbeta library was prepared with unique molecular identifiers. TCRdb ran MiXCR on the PCR reads and lists one entry per CDR3 protein. Of 400,000 to 500,000 distinct CDR3 sequences listed, around 9.9% are singletons. The chain carries TRBV12-3 or TRBV12-4 and TRBJ1-1; D gene ambiguous. This clonotype was sampled from a human donor who donated a stem cell graft to a child with acute myeloid leukemia. Sequencing was performed on PBMCs from the stem cell graft donor, taken from the stem cell graft. This chain's CDR3 is CASSLMQQNTEAFF. The DNA for the CDR3 is TGTGCCAGCAGTTTAATGCAGCAGAACACTGAAGCTTTCTTT.